This TCR beta chain was documented in a study of cytomegalovirus exposure and HLA in healthy donors. This PCR relied on a set of 60 Vbeta primers and 13 Jbeta primers. Assay: immunoSEQ multiplex PCR; the TCRdb copy retains only in-frame clones and omits some. The sample consists of roughly 100,000 clones, about 80% of them appearing once. The TCR was taken from a man in his forties in good health and CMV-seronegative. Sequencing used PBMCs.

This chain's CDR3 is CAWSERWGGYGYTF. DNA for the CDR3: TGTGCCTGGAGTGAGAGGTGGGGCGGCTATGGCTACACCTTC. The V gene is TRBV30, the J gene TRBJ1-2, with D perhaps matching TRBD1 (5 bases). V was trimmed by 1 base and J by 4 bases, leaving 13 bases between them. Germline values: CDR1 GTSNPN, CDR2 SVGIG (reference sequence). This CDR3 spans 14 amino acids.